This T cell receptor (beta chain) was documented in a study of shared clonotypes between healthy human individuals. Study context: Per-donor plates numbered three CD4 naive, three CD4 memory, two CD8 naive and one CD8 memory. Findings and limits, study-wide: Non-shared clonotypes showed lower generation probabilities than clonotypes common to all four donors.

Germline V CDR1 and CDR2: MNHNY, SVGAGI (reference sequence). This CDR3 spans 15 amino acids. V was cut by 6 bases and J by 0 bases, with 11 bases left in between. Comment on this clone: What it recognizes is unknown.

Partitioning of CD4+ cells yielded a CD45RA+ naive subset and a CD45RA-negative memory subset. Several immunoSEQ plates held equal portions of the genomic DNA taken from each subset. Assay: immunoSEQ multiplex PCR; the TCRdb copy retains only in-frame clones and omits some. This table has hundreds of thousands of clones, 90% to 96% appearing once. Specimen: naive CD4+ T cells sorted from blood. Noted subset: CD45RA+ positively selected. The receptor was derived from a woman under 40 in good health. The rearrangement uses TRBV6-6 and TRBJ2-2, with D perhaps TRBD1 (6 bases). The CDR3 spells CASRQQGSNTGELFF. CDR3 sequence (DNA): TGTGCCAGCAGGCAACAGGGATCGAACACCGGGGAGCTGTTTTTT.